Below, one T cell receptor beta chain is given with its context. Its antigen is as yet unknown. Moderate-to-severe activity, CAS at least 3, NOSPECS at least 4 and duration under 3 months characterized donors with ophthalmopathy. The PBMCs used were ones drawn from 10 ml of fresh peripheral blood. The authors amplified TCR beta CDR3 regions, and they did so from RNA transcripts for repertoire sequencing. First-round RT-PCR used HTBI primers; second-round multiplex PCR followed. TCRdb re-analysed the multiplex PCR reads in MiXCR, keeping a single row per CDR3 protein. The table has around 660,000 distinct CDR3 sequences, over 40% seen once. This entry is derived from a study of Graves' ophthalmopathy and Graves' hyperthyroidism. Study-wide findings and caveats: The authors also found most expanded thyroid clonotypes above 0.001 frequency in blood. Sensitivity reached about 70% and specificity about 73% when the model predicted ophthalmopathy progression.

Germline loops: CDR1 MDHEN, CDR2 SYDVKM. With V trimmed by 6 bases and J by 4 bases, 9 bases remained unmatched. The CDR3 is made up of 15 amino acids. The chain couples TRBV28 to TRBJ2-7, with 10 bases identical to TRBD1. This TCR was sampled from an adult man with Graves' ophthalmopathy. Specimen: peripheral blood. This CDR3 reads CASSHGTGERYEQYF. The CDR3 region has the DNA TGTGCCAGCAGCCACGGGACAGGGGAAAGGTACGAGCAGTACTTC.